The T cell receptor beta chain described here comes from a study of blood T cell repertoires in COVID-19. Study-level background: Sample material is recorded as cDNA or gDNA derived from T cells, B-cell-depleted T cells, or PBMCs.

Trimming took 4 bases from V and 7 from J; bases not matched to a gene: 3. The CDR3 extends over 14 amino acids. From germline, CDR1 is SGDLS and CDR2 YYNGEE. In the authors' methods: Estimated nucleated cell counts came from reference gene primer amplification. TCRdb keeps only in-frame clones here, not all; method: immunoSEQ multiplex PCR. That table supplies the V and J calls and clone size; D and trimming were determined from the DNA. The repertoire holds about 250,000 clones, around 89% seen once, with around 6.5% in the top ten. The J gene is TRBJ2-1, the V gene TRBV9, with TRBD2 identical over 12 bases. This receptor was obtained from a woman aged 25 to 39 with COVID-19, enrolled during active disease. The sequencing sample was made of peripheral blood. The CDR3 DNA sequence: TGTGCCAGCAGCCCGGGACTAGCGGGTAATGAGCAGTTCTTC. Translation: CASSPGLAGNEQFF.